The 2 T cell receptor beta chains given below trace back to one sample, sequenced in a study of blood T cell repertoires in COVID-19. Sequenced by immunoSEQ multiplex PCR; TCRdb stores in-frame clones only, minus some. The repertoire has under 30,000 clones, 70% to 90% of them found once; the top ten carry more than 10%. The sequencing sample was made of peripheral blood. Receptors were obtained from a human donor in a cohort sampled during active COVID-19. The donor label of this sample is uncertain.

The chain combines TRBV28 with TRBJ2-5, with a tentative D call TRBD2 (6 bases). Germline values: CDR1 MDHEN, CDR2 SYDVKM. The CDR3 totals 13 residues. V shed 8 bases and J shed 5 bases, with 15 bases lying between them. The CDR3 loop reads CASEEGFRETQYF. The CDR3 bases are TGTGCCAGCGAGGAGGGATTTAGGGAGACCCAGTACTTC.

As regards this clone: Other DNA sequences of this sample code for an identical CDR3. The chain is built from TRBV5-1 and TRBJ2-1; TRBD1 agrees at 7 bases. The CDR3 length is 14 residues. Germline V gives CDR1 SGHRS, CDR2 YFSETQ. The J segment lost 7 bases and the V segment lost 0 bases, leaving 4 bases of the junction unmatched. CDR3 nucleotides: TGCGCCAGCAGCTTGGGGTTGACAGGGAATGAGCAGTTCTTC. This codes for CASSLGLTGNEQFF.